This entry lists 20 T cell receptor beta chains sequenced from one sample in a study of blood T cell repertoires in COVID-19. Produced via immunoSEQ multiplex PCR; TCRdb's table is partial and in-frame only. The sample lists roughly 260,000 clones, around 90% occurring once. Sequencing used peripheral blood. The origin of the receptors is a woman in her fifties or sixties who had recovered from COVID-19.

The rearrangement joins TRBV6-1 to TRBJ1-3; D perhaps matches TRBD1 (5 bases). The CDR3 loop spans 19 amino acids. Germline-derived CDR1 and CDR2 are MNHNS and SASEGT. Trimming took off 4 bases at V and 0 bases at J, with 22 bases between the two ends. The CDR3 spells CASSGRTGRDFHSGNTIYF. The CDR3 bases are TGTGCCAGCAGTGGACGAACGGGGAGGGACTTTCACTCTGGAAACACCATATATTTT.

The chain uses TRBV7-9 and TRBJ1-1, with D possibly TRBD1 on 6 matching bases. V gave up 5 bases and J gave up 3 bases, with 16 bases separating them. Looked up from germline, CDR1 is SEHNR and CDR2 is FQNEAQ (reference sequence). The CDR3 extends over 15 amino acids. The CDR3 protein is CASSIFQGSHTEAFF. The CDR3 region has the DNA TGTGCCAGCAGCATTTTTCAGGGGTCTCACACTGAAGCTTTCTTT.

The chain has TRBV18 and TRBJ2-5; D uncertain. Germline V gene data show CDR1 as KGHSH and CDR2 as LQKENI. This CDR3 is 11 amino acids long. Trimming cost V 5 bases and J 5 bases, with 6 bases left between them. The CDR3 protein is CASSSRETQYF. In DNA, the CDR3 is TGTGCCAGCTCAAGCAGGGAGACCCAGTACTTC.

The J gene is TRBJ2-7, the V gene TRBV18; 8 nucleotides match TRBD1. V lost 0 bases, J lost 2 bases, and 3 bases stayed unmatched. The CDR3 covers 15 residues. Germline V gene lookup returns CDR1 KGHSH and CDR2 LQKENI. The CDR3 protein is CASSPPAGGPYEQYF. CDR3 coding DNA: TGTGCCAGCTCACCACCGGCAGGGGGCCCCTACGAGCAGTACTTC.

This chain links TRBV28 with TRBJ1-1; maybe TRBD1 (6 bases). Germline values: CDR1 MDHEN, CDR2 SYDVKM. This CDR3 has 16 residues. Trimming stripped 6 bases from V and 4 bases from J, with 21 bases between. CDR3 sequence: CASSRRGGRGGTEAFF. The CDR3 DNA sequence: TGTGCCAGCAGCCGTCGGGGGGGGCGCGGAGGCACTGAAGCTTTCTTT.

This chain connects TRBV4-1 to TRBJ2-2; TRBD2 is a possible D gene (7 bases). V was clipped by 4 bases and J by 5 bases, with 26 bases between them. This CDR3 comprises 19 residues. From germline, CDR1 is MGHRA and CDR2 YSYEKL. The chain's CDR3 is CASSRKGGLREVVTGELFF. The CDR3 bases are TGCGCCAGCAGCCGAAAAGGGGGACTTCGGGAGGTTGTTACCGGGGAGCTGTTTTTT.

V gene TRBV6-2 or TRBV6-3 combines with J gene TRBJ1-2; TRBD1 is a possible D gene (5 bases). Germline V lookup: CDR1 MNHEY, CDR2 SVGEGT. V was clipped by 3 bases and J by 13 bases, with 18 bases between them. The CDR3 runs 13 residues. The CDR3 nucleotides are TGTGCCAGCAGTTATTCCGAAACACAGGCTGCCACCTTC. Protein sequence: CASSYSETQAATF.

The rearrangement uses TRBV3-1 (or the pseudogene TRBV3-2) and TRBJ2-1; 11 bases map to TRBD2. V was clipped by 1 base and J by 6 bases; unmatched bases: 2. CDR3 length: 15 amino acids. Germline loops: CDR1 LGHDT, CDR2 YNNKEL (reference sequence). CDR3 nucleotide sequence: TGTGCCAGCAGCCAAGGGACTAGCGGGTTCAATGAGCAGTTCTTC. Protein product: CASSQGTSGFNEQFF.

The chain links TRBV4-3 to TRBJ1-1; 8 bases match TRBD1. With V trimmed by 4 bases and J by 1 base, 5 bases remained unmatched. CDR1 LGHNA and CDR2 YSLEER come from the germline V gene. The CDR3 sequence is 15 residues long. The CDR3 region is CASSLTGGWNTEAFF. DNA of the CDR3: TGCGCCAGCAGCCTCACAGGGGGATGGAACACTGAAGCTTTCTTT.

This clone has a handful of counts. The chain is built from TRBV24-1 and TRBJ2-2; TRBD2 matches 16 bases. V trimming: 1 base; J trimming: 3 bases; junction bases outside the gene matches: 7. The CDR3 is 20 residues long. Germline assignment: CDR1 KGHDR and CDR2 SFDVKD. CDR3: CATSDFGTSGRARYTGELFF. CDR3 sequence (DNA): TGTGCCACCAGTGATTTTGGGACTAGCGGGAGGGCCAGGTACACCGGGGAGCTGTTTTTT.

About this clone: At one end, the junction sequence differs from germline, possibly due to a read error. This rearrangement joins TRBV7-7 to TRBJ2-7; the match to TRBD1 covers 8 bases. The CDR3 is made up of 14 amino acids. The germline V gene has CDR1 SSHAT and CDR2 FNYEAQ (reference sequence). CDR3 amino acids: CASSRGQGPYEQYF. The CDR3 DNA reads as TGTGCTAGCAGCCGAGGACAGGGCCCCTACGAGCAGTACTTC.

The J gene is TRBJ1-2, the V gene TRBV7-2, with 9 bases that match TRBD1. Germline CDR1 SGHTA, CDR2 FQGNSA. V lost 1 base to trimming and J lost 8 bases; unmatched junction nucleotides: 8. CDR3 length equals 15 residues. In DNA, the CDR3 is TGTGCCAGCAGCTTAGGAGGACAGGGGACGGGAGGCTACACCTTC. It codes for CASSLGGQGTGGYTF.

The chain joins TRBV19 to TRBJ1-5, with D maybe TRBD1 (6 bases). Germline V gene sequence: CDR1 LNHDA, CDR2 SQIVND (reference sequence). V was clipped by 5 bases and J by 3 bases, with 17 bases between them. The CDR3 covers 16 residues. CDR3 sequence: CASSQIQGFFNQPQHF. CDR3 nucleotide sequence: TGTGCCAGTAGTCAAATACAGGGTTTCTTCAATCAGCCCCAGCATTTT. Looking up the rest from reference TRBV19 and TRBJ1-5 gives the full variable domain: DGGITQSPKYLFRKEGQNVTLSCEQNLNHDAMYWYRQDPGQGLRLIYYSQIVNDFQKGDIAEGYSVSREKKESFPLTVTSAQKNPTAFYLCASSQIQGFFNQPQHFGDGTRLSIL.

The V and J genes are TRBV27 and TRBJ1-2; D remains unclear. The germline V gene encodes CDR1 MNHEY and CDR2 SMNVEV (reference sequence). The CDR3 has 17 amino acids. V was cut by 1 base and J by 3 bases, with 18 bases left in between. This CDR3 reads CASSLFSPDEGDYGYTF. The CDR3 DNA reads as TGTGCCAGCAGTTTATTCTCCCCGGACGAGGGCGACTATGGCTACACCTTC.

The chain has TRBV30 and TRBJ1-4; no reliable D call. V dropped 3 bases and J dropped 5 bases, with 13 bases sitting between them. The CDR3 length is 14 residues. Germline values: CDR1 GTSNPN, CDR2 SVGIG (reference sequence). The CDR3, as DNA: TGTGCCTGGAGGGAATGGGGAGGGAATGAAAAACTGTTTTTT. It encodes CAWREWGGNEKLFF.

The chain couples TRBV5-1 to TRBJ1-6, with a weak D call TRBD1 (5 bases). The CDR3 contains 15 residues. The V and J ends lost 0 bases and 10 bases respectively, with 14 bases between them. Germline V gene data show CDR1 as SGHRS and CDR2 as YFSETQ. This CDR3 reads CASSLAWGGSSPLHF. CDR3 nucleotide sequence: TGCGCCAGCAGCTTGGCCTGGGGGGGAAGCTCACCCCTCCACTTT. The full variable domain, completed using reference TRBV5-1 and TRBJ1-6, is KAGVTQTPRYLIKTRGQQVTLSCSPISGHRSVSWYQQTPGQGLQFLFEYFSETQRNKGNFPGRFSGRQFSNSRSEMNVSTLELGDSALYLCASSLAWGGSSPLHFGNGTRLTVT.

This chain joins TRBV4-3 and TRBJ1-5, with D uncertain. V was trimmed by 1 base and J by 2 bases, leaving 9 bases between them. This CDR3 comprises 15 residues. Germline V gives CDR1 LGHNA, CDR2 YSLEER. CDR3 coding DNA: TGCGCCAGCAGCCAAGTGTTCGGTGGCAATCAGCCCCAGCATTTT. Translated, it gives CASSQVFGGNQPQHF.

This clone was detected a few times. The genes are TRBV6-4 and TRBJ2-3; 9 nucleotides line up with TRBD2. J gave up 1 base and V 0 bases, and 5 bases lay outside the gene matches. The CDR3 is 17 residues long. Germline V gene lookup returns CDR1 MRHNA and CDR2 SNTAGT. For the CDR3, the DNA is TGTGCCAGCAGTGACTCTGAGTCTAGCGGGGGCACAGATACGCAGTATTTT. Its translation is CASSDSESSGGTDTQYF.

The V gene is TRBV19, the J gene TRBJ1-5; perhaps TRBD1 as D (6 bases). V gave up 5 bases and J gave up 0 bases, with 8 bases separating them. This CDR3 comprises 14 residues. The germline CDR1 and CDR2 sequences are LNHDA and SQIVND (reference sequence). The CDR3 reads CASSEGVSNQPQHF. The DNA for the CDR3 is TGTGCCAGTAGTGAGGGGGTTAGCAATCAGCCCCAGCATTTT.

This chain links TRBV3-1 (or the pseudogene TRBV3-2) with TRBJ1-1; D remains unclear. The CDR3 has 16 residues. Germline CDR1 reads LGHDT; CDR2 reads YNNKEL (reference sequence). V gave up 1 base and J gave up 2 bases, with 14 bases separating them. The CDR3: CASSQGWGRGNTEAFF. The DNA of the CDR3 is TGTGCCAGCAGCCAAGGGTGGGGTCGGGGTAACACTGAAGCTTTCTTT.